This TCR beta chain was identified in a study of OX40 agonist ivuxolimab in advanced cancers. The data were produced by immunoSEQ multiplex PCR, yet TCRdb's version contains in-frame clones alone and is incomplete. This sample yields 60,000 to 70,000 clones, of which under 90% are seen a single time; 0.95% to 1.5% belongs to the top ten. Germline CDR1 is SGHVS and CDR2 is FQNEAQ. CDR3 length: 12 residues. With 5 bases removed from V and 5 bases from J, the gap between germline ends came to 7 bases. Specimen: CD4+ or CD8+ T cells sorted from blood, collected in a trial of the OX40 agonist ivuxolimab. The chain carries TRBV7-8 and TRBJ1-5; the D is unclear. This TCR came from an adult with an advanced solid tumor such as melanoma, head and neck, liver or kidney cancer. CDR3 sequence: CASSLPDQPQHF. In DNA, the CDR3 is TGTGCCAGCAGCCTCCCCGATCAGCCCCAGCATTTT. The variable domain in full, completed from reference TRBV7-8 and TRBJ1-5, reads GAGVSQSPRYKVAKRGQDVALRCDPISGHVSLFWYQQALGQGPEFLTYFQNEAQLDKSGLPSDRFFAERPEGSVSTLKIQRTQQEDSAVYLCASSLPDQPQHFGDGTRLSIL.